A single sample gave rise to the 7 T cell receptor beta chains below, sequenced in a study of T cells in Graves' hyperthyroidism and ophthalmopathy (dated by TCRdb to 2018 to 2020). The method behind the library was multiplex PCR. The listed sequencing device is Illumina HiSeq 2000. The TCR beta CDR3 regions were amplified from the RNA transcripts. The first round of RT-PCR for the TCR CDR3 was performed with the HTBI primer set and the Qiagen OneStep RT-PCR kit. The raw public reads went through TCRdb reprocessing: fastp at Q25, MiXCR clone calling, in-frame beta chains kept. When rows share a CDR3 protein, they turn into one entry using the most common DNA and genes. The sample profile shows around 500,000 distinct CDR3 sequences; 15% to 20% of them were found once. The top ten clones comprise about 29% of the sample. The sample consisted of blood. These receptors originate from a woman aged 25 to 39 with Graves' ophthalmopathy.

The chain couples TRBV3-1 to TRBJ2-3; weak D call: TRBD1 (5 bases). From germline, CDR1 is LGHDT and CDR2 YNNKEL (reference sequence). The CDR3 is 16 amino acids. With 1 base removed from V and 4 bases from J, the gap between germline ends came to 15 bases. The CDR3 here is CASSQVERGRADTQYF. CDR3 DNA sequence: TGTGCCAGCAGCCAAGTCGAAAGGGGTAGGGCAGATACGCAGTATTTT.

V gene TRBV30 combines with J gene TRBJ1-1, with D perhaps matching TRBD1 (5 bases). The CDR3 loop spans 13 amino acids. V dropped 4 bases and J dropped 5 bases, with 14 bases sitting between them. CDR1 is GTSNPN, CDR2 SVGIG, per germline (reference sequence). The CDR3 DNA reads TGTGCCTGGAAGGCCGGGGGAAGAACTGAAGCTTTCTTT. Its protein product is CAWKAGGRTEAFF.

The CDR3 region is CASSMGGNYGYTF. CDR3 nucleotides: TGTGCCAGTAGTATGGGGGGGAACTATGGCTACACCTTC. The J gene is TRBJ1-2, the V gene TRBV19, with D perhaps TRBD1 (5 bases). The germline CDR1 and CDR2 sequences are LNHDA and SQIVND (reference sequence). The CDR3 is made up of 13 amino acids. Between the trimmed V and J ends, which lost 3 bases and 2 bases, there was a span of 7 bases.

The chain has TRBV20-1 and TRBJ2-2, with D possibly TRBD2 on 5 matching bases. The V and J ends lost 6 bases and 2 bases respectively, with 13 bases between them. The CDR3 length is 14 residues. The germline V gene encodes CDR1 DFQATT and CDR2 SNEGSKA (reference sequence). CDR3 in amino acids: CSATSGYNTGELFF. CDR3 bases: TGCAGTGCCACCAGCGGATACAACACCGGGGAGCTGTTTTTT.

The rearrangement links TRBV29-1 to TRBJ2-7; possible D gene TRBD2, 6 bases. The CDR3 runs 12 residues. Trimming removed 4 bases from V and 6 bases from J, with 13 bases in between. The germline V gene encodes CDR1 SQVTM and CDR2 ANQGSEA. CDR3 loop: CSVVRLGGEQYF. The CDR3 region has the DNA TGCAGCGTTGTAAGGTTGGGGGGCGAGCAGTACTTC.

The CDR3 region has the DNA TGTGCCAGCAGTTTGCCAGGGGATGAAAAACTGTTTTTT. Translation: CASSLPGDEKLFF. This chain joins TRBV12-3 or TRBV12-4 and TRBJ1-4; weak D call: TRBD1 (6 bases). This CDR3 is 13 amino acids long. Trimming removed 3 bases from V and 6 bases from J, with 8 bases in between.

This clonotype appeared a few times. V and J are TRBV15 and TRBJ2-2, with 7 bases aligning to TRBD1. The ends lost 0 bases at V and 4 bases at J; junction bases unmatched: 8. Germline V gene lookup returns CDR1 LNHNV and CDR2 YYDKDF (reference sequence). There are 17 residues in the CDR3. The CDR3 bases are TGTGCCACCAGCAGAGAGTCGGACAGGAGGAGCACCGGGGAGCTGTTTTTT. It codes for CATSRESDRRSTGELFF.